Given below is one T cell receptor (beta chain) in context. Its antigen remains unidentified. The protocol was immunoSEQ multiplex PCR, while the TCRdb copy is restricted to in-frame clones and leaves out a portion. This sample yields about 130,000 clones, of which 93% are seen a single time; approximately 4.9% belongs to the top ten. These data are taken from a study of T cell responses to AZD1222 COVID-19 vaccine. V was shortened by 5 bases and J by 4 bases, with 9 bases between the two germline ends. Germline V lookup: CDR1 SEHNR, CDR2 FQNEAQ (reference sequence). This CDR3 has 12 residues. Points from the study as a whole: Seropositive at baseline were only five or six AZD1222 recipients.

This clonotype was obtained from an adult in good health. J is TRBJ2-7 and V is TRBV7-9, with TRBD2 as a possible D gene (5 bases). The source was peripheral blood, collected on day 0 of AZD1222 vaccination. As DNA, the CDR3 is TGTGCCAGCAGCCGTACTAGATACGAGCAGTACTTC. The encoded protein is CASSRTRYEQYF.